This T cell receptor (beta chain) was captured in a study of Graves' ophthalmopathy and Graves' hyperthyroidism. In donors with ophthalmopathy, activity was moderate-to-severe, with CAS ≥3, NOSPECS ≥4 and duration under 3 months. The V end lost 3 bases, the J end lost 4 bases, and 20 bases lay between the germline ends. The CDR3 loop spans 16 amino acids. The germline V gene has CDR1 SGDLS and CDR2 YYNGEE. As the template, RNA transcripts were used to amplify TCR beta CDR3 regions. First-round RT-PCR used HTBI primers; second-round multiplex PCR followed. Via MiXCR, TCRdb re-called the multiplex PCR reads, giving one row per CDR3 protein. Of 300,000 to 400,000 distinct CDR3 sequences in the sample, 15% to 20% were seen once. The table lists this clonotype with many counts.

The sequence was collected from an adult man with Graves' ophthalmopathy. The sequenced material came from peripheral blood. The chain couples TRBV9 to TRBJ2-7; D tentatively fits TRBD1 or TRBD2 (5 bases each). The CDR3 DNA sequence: TGTGCCAGCAGCGGCGGGTCGAAGCAGGGTTCATACGAGCAGTACTTC. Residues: CASSGGSKQGSYEQYF.